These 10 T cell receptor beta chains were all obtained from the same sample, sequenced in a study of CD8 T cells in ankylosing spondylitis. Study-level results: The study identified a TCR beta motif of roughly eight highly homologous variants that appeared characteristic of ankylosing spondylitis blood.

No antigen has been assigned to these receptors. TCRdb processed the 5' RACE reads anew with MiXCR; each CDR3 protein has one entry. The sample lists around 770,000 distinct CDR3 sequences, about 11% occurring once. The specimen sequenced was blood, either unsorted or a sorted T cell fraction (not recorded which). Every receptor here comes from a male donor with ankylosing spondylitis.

CDR3 DNA sequence: TGTGCCAGCCGGGGGGGGCAGGGGGCCTACGAGCAGTACTTC. It yields the protein CASRGGQGAYEQYF. The genes are TRBV2 and TRBJ2-7; D may be TRBD2 (8 bases). The CDR3 loop spans 14 amino acids. Germline CDR1 is SNHLY and CDR2 is FYNNEI. Trimming removed 8 bases from V and 2 bases from J, with 16 bases in between.

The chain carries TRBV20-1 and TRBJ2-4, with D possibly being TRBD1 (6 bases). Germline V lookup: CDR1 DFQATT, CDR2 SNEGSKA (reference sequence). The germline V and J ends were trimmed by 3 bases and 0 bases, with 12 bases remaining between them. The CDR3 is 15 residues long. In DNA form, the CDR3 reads TGCAGTGCTAGGGAAACAGGGCTAGCCAAAAACATTCAGTACTTC. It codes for CSARETGLAKNIQYF.

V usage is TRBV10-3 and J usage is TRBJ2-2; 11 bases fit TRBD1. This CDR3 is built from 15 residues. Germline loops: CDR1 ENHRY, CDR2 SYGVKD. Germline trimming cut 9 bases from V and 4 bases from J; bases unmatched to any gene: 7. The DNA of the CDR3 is TGTGCCATACCGGGACAGGGGGAGAGCACCGGGGAGCTGTTTTTT. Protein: CAIPGQGESTGELFF.

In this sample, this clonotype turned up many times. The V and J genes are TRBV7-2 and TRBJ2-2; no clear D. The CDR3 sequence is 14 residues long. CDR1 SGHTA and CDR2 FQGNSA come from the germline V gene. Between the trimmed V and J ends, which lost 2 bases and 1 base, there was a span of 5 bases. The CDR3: CASSLNVNTGELFF. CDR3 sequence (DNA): TGTGCCAGCAGCTTAAATGTGAACACCGGGGAGCTGTTTTTT.

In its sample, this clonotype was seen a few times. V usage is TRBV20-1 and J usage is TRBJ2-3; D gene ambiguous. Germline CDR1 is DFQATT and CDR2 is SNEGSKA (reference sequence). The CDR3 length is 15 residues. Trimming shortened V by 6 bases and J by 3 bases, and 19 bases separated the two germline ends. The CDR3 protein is CSAASVGPKTDTQYF. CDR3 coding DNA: TGCAGTGCCGCTTCCGTTGGCCCTAAGACAGATACGCAGTATTTT.

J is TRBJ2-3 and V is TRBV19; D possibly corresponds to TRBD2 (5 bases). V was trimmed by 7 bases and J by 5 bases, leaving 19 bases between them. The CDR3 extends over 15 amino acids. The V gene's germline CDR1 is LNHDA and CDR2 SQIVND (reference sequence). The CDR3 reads CASTVDGGSVDTQYF. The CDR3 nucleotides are TGTGCCAGTACCGTAGATGGAGGTTCGGTAGATACGCAGTATTTT.

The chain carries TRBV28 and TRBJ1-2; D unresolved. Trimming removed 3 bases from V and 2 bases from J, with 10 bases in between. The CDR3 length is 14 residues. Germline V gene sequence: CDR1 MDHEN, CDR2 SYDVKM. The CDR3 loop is CASSFPAANYGYTF. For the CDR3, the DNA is TGTGCCAGCAGTTTCCCAGCCGCCAACTATGGCTACACCTTC.

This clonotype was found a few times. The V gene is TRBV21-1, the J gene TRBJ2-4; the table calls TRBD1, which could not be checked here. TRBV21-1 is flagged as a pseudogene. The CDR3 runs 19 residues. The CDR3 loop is CASSTSRPGQGVVKNIQYF. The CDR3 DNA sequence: TGTGCCAGCAGCACCTCGAGGCCCGGACAGGGGGTAGTCAAAAACATTCAGTACTTC.

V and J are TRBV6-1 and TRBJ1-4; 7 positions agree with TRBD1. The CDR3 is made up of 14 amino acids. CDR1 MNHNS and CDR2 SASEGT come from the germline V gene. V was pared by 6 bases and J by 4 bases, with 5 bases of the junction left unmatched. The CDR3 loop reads CASSIDRVNEKLFF. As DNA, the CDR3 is TGTGCCAGCAGCATCGACAGGGTTAATGAAAAACTGTTTTTT.

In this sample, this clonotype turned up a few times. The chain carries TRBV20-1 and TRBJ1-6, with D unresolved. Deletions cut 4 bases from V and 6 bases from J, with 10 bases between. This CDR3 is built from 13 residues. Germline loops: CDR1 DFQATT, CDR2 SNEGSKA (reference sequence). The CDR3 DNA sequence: TGCAGTGCTACGCGACATCTTAATTCACCCCTCCACTTT. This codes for CSATRHLNSPLHF.